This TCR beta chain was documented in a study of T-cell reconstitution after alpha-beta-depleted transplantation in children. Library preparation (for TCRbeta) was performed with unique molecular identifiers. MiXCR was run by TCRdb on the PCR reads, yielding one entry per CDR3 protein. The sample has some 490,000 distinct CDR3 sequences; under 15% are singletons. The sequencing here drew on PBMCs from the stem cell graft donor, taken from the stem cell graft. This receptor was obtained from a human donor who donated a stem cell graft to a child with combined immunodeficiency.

The CDR3 region is CASSRAGGPGDTQYF. The CDR3 DNA reads TGTGCCAGCAGTCGAGCGGGGGGGCCTGGAGATACGCAGTATTTT. J is TRBJ2-3 and V is TRBV12-3 or TRBV12-4; 10 bases are shared with TRBD2. J gave up 5 bases and V 5 bases, and 7 bases lay outside the gene matches. The CDR3 consists of 15 residues.